Listed below are T cell receptor beta chains from one sample, sequenced in a study of blood T cell repertoires in COVID-19. Produced via immunoSEQ multiplex PCR; TCRdb's table is partial and in-frame only. The sample includes 26,000 or so clones, roughly nine tenths seen only once; the top ten take around 7.6%. The sample comprised peripheral blood. The receptors come from a human donor in a cohort sampled during active COVID-19. The CDR3 runs from the conserved cysteine through the conserved F or W. A D gene is named only where the DNA matches it firmly. Clone size is shown for a subset of rows, as once, few, many or a class of expanded clone.

NA	TRBV28	NA	TRBJ2-7	CASSLDGKSSYEQYF	TGTGCCAGCAGTTTAGACGGGAAAAGCTCCTACGAGCAGTACTTC
NA	TRBV5-6	TRBD1	TRBJ1-5	CASSFRDRDQPQHF	TGTGCCAGCAGCTTCCGGGACAGGGATCAGCCCCAGCATTTT
NA	TRBV5-1	NA	TRBJ1-1	CASSLGGTLMNTEAFF	TGCGCCAGCAGCTTGGGTGGTACTCTTATGAACACTGAAGCTTTCTTT
few	TRBV5-4	NA	TRBJ2-7	CASSLAHRDEQYF	TGTGCCAGCAGCTTGGCACACAGGGACGAGCAGTACTTC
NA	TRBV28	TRBD2	TRBJ2-5	CASSLTASGQETQYF	TGTGCCAGCAGTTTAACGGCTAGCGGCCAAGAGACCCAGTACTTC
NA	TRBV3-1/TRBV3-2	NA	TRBJ1-2	CASSKTGYGYTF	TGTGCCAGCAGCAAAACAGGGTATGGCTACACCTTC
NA	TRBV15	TRBD1	TRBJ2-2	CATSPRTGNTGELFF	TGTGCCACCAGCCCTCGGACAGGGAACACCGGGGAGCTGTTTTTT
NA	TRBV6-5	NA	TRBJ1-3	CASSAGNTIYF	TGTGCCAGTAGCGCTGGAAACACCATATATTTT
NA	TRBV11-2	NA	TRBJ2-1	CASSLERNEQFF	TGTGCCAGCAGCCTAGAGCGCAATGAGCAGTTCTTC
NA	TRBV3-1/TRBV3-2	TRBD1	TRBJ1-5	CASSQETGAGQPQHF	TGTGCCAGCAGCCAAGAGACAGGGGCCGGTCAGCCCCAGCATTTT
NA	TRBV28	NA	TRBJ1-5	CASSLGREDQPQHF	TGTGCCAGCAGTTTGGGTAGGGAGGATCAGCCCCAGCATTTT
NA	TRBV19	TRBD2	TRBJ2-7	CASSIRTSGRSEQYF	TGTGCCAGTAGTATTAGGACTAGCGGGAGATCCGAGCAGTACTTC
NA	TRBV3-1/TRBV3-2	NA	TRBJ2-3	CASSQAPSDTQYF	TGTGCCAGCAGCCAAGCCCCGTCGGATACGCAGTATTTT
NA	TRBV19	NA	TRBJ2-7	CASSVRSGTYEQYF	TGTGCCAGTAGTGTCCGATCGGGAACCTACGAGCAGTACTTC
NA	TRBV9	NA	TRBJ1-2	CASSATQGFGGYTF	TGTGCCAGCAGCGCGACCCAGGGGTTTGGGGGCTACACCTTC
NA	TRBV18	NA	TRBJ1-3	CASSPGQPRNTIYF	TGTGCCAGCTCACCGGGCCAACCTAGAAACACCATATATTTT
NA	TRBV6-5	NA	TRBJ1-4	CASNRVATNEKLFF	TGTGCCAGCAACAGGGTCGCAACTAATGAAAAACTGTTTTTT
NA	TRBV7-8	NA	TRBJ1-6	CASSLKSHNSPLHF	TGTGCCAGCAGCTTGAAGAGCCATAATTCACCCCTCCACTTT
NA	TRBV6-2/TRBV6-3	TRBD1	TRBJ2-3	CASSQDRTDTQYF	TGTGCCAGCAGCCAGGACAGGACCGATACGCAGTATTTT
once	TRBV6-5	TRBD1	TRBJ1-2	CASSPNDRALYGYTF	TGTGCCAGCAGCCCGAATGACAGGGCTCTTTATGGCTACACCTTC
once	TRBV5-6	TRBD2	TRBJ2-5	CASSLGLAGLGTQYF	TGTGCCAGCAGCTTGGGACTAGCGGGCCTGGGGACCCAGTACTTC
NA	TRBV5-1	TRBD1	TRBJ1-5	CASSSGTGKDQPQHF	TGCGCCAGCAGCTCCGGGACAGGGAAAGATCAGCCCCAGCATTTT
NA	TRBV2	NA	TRBJ2-7	CASSTGYEQYF	TGTGCCAGCAGTACAGGCTACGAGCAGTACTTC
NA	TRBV9	NA	TRBJ2-2	CASSVGLAGSGELFF	TGTGCCAGCAGCGTAGGGCTAGCCGGCTCCGGGGAGCTGTTTTTT
once	TRBV19	TRBD1	TRBJ2-7	CASSLDRGHREQYF	TGTGCCAGTAGTTTGGACAGGGGGCATCGTGAGCAGTACTTC
once	TRBV5-1	NA	TRBJ1-3	CASSLGQSSGNTIYF	TGCGCCAGCAGCTTGGGACAGTCCTCTGGAAACACCATATATTTT
NA	TRBV18	NA	TRBJ1-2	CASSPLGARYGYTF	TGTGCCAGCTCACCATTGGGGGCTAGGTATGGCTACACCTTC
NA	TRBV25-1	TRBD2	TRBJ2-1	CASSISGSPNEQFF	TGTGCCAGCAGTATTAGCGGGAGTCCGAATGAGCAGTTCTTC
NA	TRBV3-1/TRBV3-2	NA	TRBJ2-7	CASSQAMRSTEQYF	TGTGCCAGCAGCCAAGCCATGAGGAGTACCGAGCAGTACTTC
NA	TRBV7-2	TRBD2	TRBJ2-7	CASSLMAGVDEQYF	TGTGCCAGCAGCTTAATGGCGGGAGTGGACGAGCAGTACTTC
few	TRBV23-1	TRBD2	TRBJ2-7	CASSLHTESSGRGSYEQYF	TGCGCCAGCAGTCTACATACGGAGTCTAGCGGGAGGGGCTCCTACGAGCAGTACTTC
NA	TRBV2	NA	TRBJ1-4	CASTGQPDEKLFF	TGTGCCAGCACCGGACAGCCCGACGAAAAACTGTTTTTT
NA	TRBV6-5	NA	TRBJ2-7	CASSSRSYEQYF	TGTGCCAGCAGTTCCAGATCCTACGAGCAGTACTTC
NA	TRBV25-1	NA	TRBJ2-7	CASSDKISYEQYF	TGTGCCAGCTCGGACAAGATCTCCTACGAGCAGTACTTC
NA	TRBV18	TRBD2	TRBJ2-7	CASSPESGSSYEQYF	TGTGCCAGCTCACCGGAGAGCGGGAGCTCCTACGAGCAGTACTTC
NA	TRBV7-2	TRBD1	TRBJ2-7	CASSLVQGQGAYEQYF	TGTGCCAGCAGCTTAGTACAGGGGCAAGGAGCCTACGAGCAGTACTTC
NA	TRBV6-2/TRBV6-3	NA	TRBJ2-1	CASSYLRSNEQFF	TGTGCCAGCAGTTACTTGCGGTCCAATGAGCAGTTCTTC
NA	TRBV5-4	TRBD2	TRBJ2-1	CASSLFFGGSVYYNEQFF	TGTGCCAGCAGCTTGTTTTTCGGCGGGAGCGTGTACTACAATGAGCAGTTCTTC
NA	TRBV5-1	NA	TRBJ1-6	CASSLVQGINSPLHF	TGCGCCAGCAGCTTGGTGCAGGGGATTAATTCACCCCTCCACTTT
NA	TRBV5-4	NA	TRBJ2-7	CASRRDLQEYEQYF	TGTGCCAGCAGGAGGGACTTACAAGAATACGAGCAGTACTTC
NA	TRBV27	TRBD1	TRBJ2-3	CASSPLTGWSDTQYF	TGTGCCAGCAGTCCCCTGACAGGGTGGTCAGATACGCAGTATTTT
NA	TRBV6-6	NA	TRBJ1-2	CASTDPVGGAYGYTF	TGTGCCAGCACTGACCCAGTAGGGGGGGCTTATGGCTACACCTTC
NA	TRBV4-1	TRBD1	TRBJ2-5	CASSQWGQGFGETQYF	TGCGCCAGCAGCCAATGGGGACAGGGTTTTGGGGAGACCCAGTACTTC
NA	TRBV6-6	NA	TRBJ1-5	CASRQDSNQPQHF	TGTGCCAGCAGACAGGATAGCAATCAGCCCCAGCATTTT
NA	TRBV7-2	NA	TRBJ2-7	CASSSTGRIYEQYF	TGTGCCAGCAGCTCGACTGGAAGAATCTACGAGCAGTACTTC
NA	TRBV19	TRBD1	TRBJ2-1	CASSHGTGTGINEQFF	TGTGCCAGTAGTCATGGGACAGGGACGGGAATTAATGAGCAGTTCTTC
NA	TRBV5-4	TRBD1	TRBJ1-1	CASSPAGTGRGNTEAFF	TGTGCCAGCAGCCCGGCCGGGACAGGGCGTGGGAACACTGAAGCTTTCTTT
NA	TRBV7-2	NA	TRBJ1-2	CASSFNREGYTF	TGTGCCAGCAGCTTCAACAGGGAAGGCTACACCTTC
NA	TRBV6-2/TRBV6-3	NA	TRBJ2-7	CASSPAGLEEQYF	TGTGCCAGCAGCCCCGCCGGACTGGAAGAGCAGTACTTC
NA	TRBV18	NA	TRBJ2-2	CASSLRFDGELFF	TGTGCCAGCTCACTTCGGTTTGACGGGGAGCTGTTTTTT
NA	TRBV5-1	NA	TRBJ1-3	CASSPGTPGNTIYF	TGCGCCAGCAGCCCAGGGACACCTGGAAACACCATATATTTT
NA	TRBV3-1/TRBV3-2	TRBD2	TRBJ2-1	CASSQDSSGGYNEQFF	TGTGCCAGCAGCCAAGATTCTAGCGGGGGGTACAATGAGCAGTTCTTC
NA	TRBV19	TRBD1	TRBJ2-2	CASQDRALTGELFF	TGTGCCAGTCAGGACAGGGCGCTCACCGGGGAGCTGTTTTTT
NA	TRBV2	NA	TRBJ2-6	CASGRQSSGANVLTF	TGTGCCAGCGGCAGACAGAGCTCTGGGGCCAACGTCCTGACTTTC
NA	TRBV6-2/TRBV6-3	TRBD1	TRBJ2-1	CASSPWTGSNGEQFF	TGTGCCAGCAGTCCATGGACAGGGTCCAACGGTGAGCAGTTCTTC
NA	TRBV11-2	NA	TRBJ2-2	CASSYLSTRNTGELFF	TGTGCCAGCAGCTATCTATCAACGAGGAACACCGGGGAGCTGTTTTTT
NA	TRBV7-8	TRBD1	TRBJ2-3	CASSRGDRVEDTQYF	TGTGCCAGCAGCCGGGGGGACAGGGTGGAAGATACGCAGTATTTT